These T cell receptor beta chains were read from a single sample in a study of blood T cells in healthy people across ages. TCRdb reprocessed the 5' RACE reads via MiXCR and lists one record per CDR3 protein. The sample holds around 1,000,000 distinct CDR3 sequences; 30% to 40% are singletons and the top ten take around 13%. The sequenced material came from blood. These receptors were taken from a man between 18 and 29 years old in good health. Each CDR3 is given with its conserved first and last residue. A D gene is named only where the DNA matches it firmly. Not all rows give a size; the values are once, few, many and, for expanded clones, a class.

size,V,J,D,DNA,CDR3
few,TRBV7-2,TRBJ1-1,.,TGTGCCAGCAGCTTAGTGGGCAGGGTCTACACTGAAGCTTTCTTT,CASSLVGRVYTEAFF
.,TRBV20-1,TRBJ2-2,.,TGCAGTGCTAGGAGGACAAGCACCGGGGAGCTGTTTTTT,CSARRTSTGELFF
many,TRBV6-5,TRBJ2-3,TRBD1,TGTGCCAGCAGTTCTACAGGGGGCCGCACGCAGTATTTT,CASSSTGGRTQYF
.,TRBV6-1,TRBJ2-1,TRBD2,TGTGCCAGCAGTGAAGAGTTAGCGGGGAGTAATGAGCAGTTCTTC,CASSEELAGSNEQFF
.,TRBV6-2/TRBV6-3,TRBJ2-1,TRBD1,TGTGCCAGCAGCCCGGACAGGGGGCTGATAGAGCAGTTCTTC,CASSPDRGLIEQFF
.,TRBV2,TRBJ1-6,.,TGTGCCAGCAGGACCACTAAGGCAGGGTTCAATTCACCCCTCCACTTT,CASRTTKAGFNSPLHF
.,TRBV5-1,TRBJ2-3,.,TGCGCCAGCAGCTTGCCTCAGGGGACTGAGGGAGATACGCAGTATTTT,CASSLPQGTEGDTQYF
.,TRBV12-3/TRBV12-4,TRBJ1-2,TRBD1,TGTGCCAGCAGTCCCGGACAGGGGGCCTTTGTCTATGGCTACACCTTC,CASSPGQGAFVYGYTF
.,TRBV5-1,TRBJ2-3,.,TGCGCCAGCAGCCGGGCAGCGGGCGCCTCAGATACGCAGTATTTT,CASSRAAGASDTQYF
.,TRBV4-3,TRBJ1-1,.,TGCGCCAGCAGCCAAGCTCGGTATGGCACTGAAGCTTTCTTT,CASSQARYGTEAFF
.,TRBV12-3/TRBV12-4,TRBJ2-4,TRBD1,TGTGCCAGCAGTTTCTGTGACAGGGGTACCAAAAACATTCAGTACTTC,CASSFCDRGTKNIQYF
.,TRBV3-1,TRBJ2-7,.,TGTGCCAGCAGCCAAGATGGACAGAGCTACGAGCAGTACTTC,CASSQDGQSYEQYF
.,TRBV12-3/TRBV12-4,TRBJ2-3,.,TGTGCCAGCAGTTTAGAAAGCAGGGTATGGGCGGCAGATACGCAGTATTTT,CASSLESRVWAADTQYF
few,TRBV10-2,TRBJ2-3,.,TGCGCCAGCAGTGGGTTCACAGATACGCAGTATTTT,CASSGFTDTQYF
.,TRBV7-9,TRBJ1-2,.,TGTGCCAGCAGCTTAAGTCAGGGGCAAGTTAGCTACACCTTC,CASSLSQGQVSYTF
.,TRBV27,TRBJ2-3,.,TGTGCCAGCAGTCGGAGGGGGCGAAGCACAGATACGCAGTATTTT,CASSRRGRSTDTQYF